The clone carrying this T cell receptor beta chain turned up a few times. The antigen is unknown. The data originate from a study of T cells in Graves' hyperthyroidism and ophthalmopathy. Turning to the study itself: Peripheral blood collection took place at initial diagnosis, before any treatment. General study results and limits: Separating ophthalmopathy from stable hyperthyroidism was achieved by a 13 V-J model.

This CDR3 contains 15 residues. Germline CDR1 reads SGHAT; CDR2 reads FQNNGV. Trimming shortened V by 0 bases and J by 5 bases, and 13 bases separated the two germline ends. Template material for amplifying TCR beta CDR3 regions consisted of RNA transcripts. When the TCR CDR3 underwent first-round RT-PCR, the HTBI primer set was used. TCRdb used MiXCR to reprocess the multiplex PCR reads, holding one entry per CDR3 protein. The sample comprises about 560,000 distinct CDR3 sequences, around 15% of which are singletons, and approximately 18% rests with the top ten. The source material was blood. This sequence was found in a young woman with Graves' hyperthyroidism. The gene calls are TRBV11-2 and TRBJ1-2, with TRBD1 as a possible D gene (5 bases). The CDR3 DNA is TGTGCCAGCAGCTTAGATGTGGGGACTGAGTATGGCTACACCTTC. Translation: CASSLDVGTEYGYTF.